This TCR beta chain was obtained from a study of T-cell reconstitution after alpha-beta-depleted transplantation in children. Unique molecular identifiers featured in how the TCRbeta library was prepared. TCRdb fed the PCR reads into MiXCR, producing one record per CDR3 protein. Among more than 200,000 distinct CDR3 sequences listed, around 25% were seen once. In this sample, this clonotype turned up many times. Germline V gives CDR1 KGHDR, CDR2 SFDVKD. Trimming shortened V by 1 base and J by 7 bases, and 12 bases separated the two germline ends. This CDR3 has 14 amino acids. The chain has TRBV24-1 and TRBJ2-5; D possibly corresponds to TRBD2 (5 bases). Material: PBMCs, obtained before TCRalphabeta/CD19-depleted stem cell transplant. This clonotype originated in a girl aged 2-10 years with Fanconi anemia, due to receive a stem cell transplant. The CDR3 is CATSDFNSGGTQYF. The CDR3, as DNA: TGTGCCACCAGTGATTTCAACTCTGGAGGGACCCAGTACTTC.